This TCR beta chain stems from a study of shared clonotypes between healthy human individuals. TCRdb keeps only in-frame clones here, not all; method: immunoSEQ multiplex PCR. This sample carries over 850,000 clones, about four fifths of them seen once, and the ten largest clones take 0.4% to 0.55%. With V trimmed by 4 bases and J by 11 bases, 10 bases remained unmatched. Per the germline V gene, CDR1 is MDHEN and CDR2 is SYDVKM. The CDR3 has 14 amino acids. CD45RA+ naive and CD45RA-negative memory subsets were separated from CD4+ cells. Material: memory CD4+ T cells from PBMCs. Subset specified: CD45RA-negative fraction. The chain uses TRBV28 and TRBJ1-5; 8 positions match TRBD1. This sequence was found in a man aged 18 to 30 in good health. Some clones in this sample may be carry-over from other donors' samples. CDR3 DNA: TGTGCCAGCAGTTCTCGACAGGGGCCTTTTACCCAGCATTTT. Translating it yields CASSSRQGPFTQHF.